These 26 T cell receptor beta chains were all obtained from the same sample, sequenced in a study of blood T cell repertoires in COVID-19. The table came from immunoSEQ multiplex PCR; TCRdb's copy has only in-frame clones and leaves some out. This sample carries about 180,000 clones, over 75% of them seen once, and the ten largest clones take around 9.5%. Sequencing was done on a sample of peripheral blood. The receptor source for this set is an elderly woman with acute or convalescent COVID-19.

This chain connects TRBV5-1 to TRBJ1-3; D unresolved. V lost 4 bases and J lost 0, with 5 bases in between. The CDR3 length is 13 residues. Looked up from germline, CDR1 is SGHRS and CDR2 is YFSETQ. The CDR3 sequence is CASSTDSGNTIYF. The CDR3 nucleotides are TGCGCCAGCAGCACTGACTCTGGAAACACCATATATTTT.

CDR3 bases: TGTGCCAGCAGTCCAACAGCGGGGGCCTCCTACGAGCAGTACTTC. Translated, it gives CASSPTAGASYEQYF. The rearrangement joins TRBV6-5 to TRBJ2-7, with TRBD2 identical over 8 bases. The CDR3 loop spans 15 amino acids. Germline V CDR1 and CDR2: MNHEY, SVGAGI. V lost 5 bases and J lost 0; bases outside the gene matches: 6.

The J gene is TRBJ2-7, the V gene TRBV19; 8 nucleotides align to TRBD2. J lost 7 bases, V lost 3 bases, and 11 bases had no gene match. From germline, CDR1 is LNHDA and CDR2 SQIVND (reference sequence). The CDR3 consists of 15 residues. The CDR3 reads CASSMVAGGSGEQYF. The DNA for the CDR3 is TGTGCCAGTAGTATGGTGGCGGGGGGATCGGGGGAGCAGTACTTC.

The CDR3 reads CASSVGQANTEAFF. DNA of the CDR3: TGTGCCAGCAGCGTGGGGCAGGCGAACACTGAAGCTTTCTTT. This chain uses TRBV11-3 with TRBJ1-1; perhaps TRBD1 as D (5 bases). Looked up from germline, CDR1 is SGHNT and CDR2 is YENEEA. V lost 5 bases, J lost 1 base, and 11 bases lay in between. The CDR3 loop spans 14 amino acids.

The CDR3 reads CASSQATGKETQYF. The CDR3 DNA follows: TGTGCCAGCAGCCAAGCAACCGGGAAAGAGACCCAGTACTTC. The V gene is TRBV3-1 (or the pseudogene TRBV3-2), the J gene TRBJ2-5; possibly TRBD2 for D (5 bases). The ends were cut back, 1 base at V and 3 bases at J, with 9 bases in the middle. The CDR3 is 14 residues long. CDR1 and CDR2 (germline): LGHDT, YNNKEL (reference sequence).

The CDR3 DNA sequence: TGTGCCAGCTCACTCAGGGGTCGAGGAGCAGATACGCAGTATTTT. This sequence encodes CASSLRGRGADTQYF. The J gene is TRBJ2-3, the V gene TRBV27, with D perhaps matching TRBD1 (6 bases). Germline-derived CDR1 and CDR2 are MNHEY and SMNVEV (reference sequence). V was pared by 8 bases and J by 4 bases, with 19 bases between. The CDR3 is made up of 15 amino acids.

The chain employs TRBV9 and TRBJ1-2, with D maybe TRBD1 (6 bases). The germline V gene encodes CDR1 SGDLS and CDR2 YYNGEE. The V end was cut by 6 bases, the J end by 6 bases, with 24 bases between. The CDR3 spans 16 residues. Here the CDR3 reads CASTPTTGGRRNGYTF. In DNA, the CDR3 is TGTGCCAGCACTCCAACCACGGGGGGGCGCAGGAATGGCTACACCTTC. Combining the CDR3 with reference TRBV9 and TRBJ1-2 gives the whole variable domain DSGVTQTPKHLITATGQRVTLRCSPRSGDLSVYWYQQSLDQGLQFLIQYYNGEERAKGNILERFSAQQFPDLHSELNLSSLELGDSALYFCASTPTTGGRRNGYTFGSGTRLTVV.

The chain recombines TRBV19 with TRBJ2-7, with TRBD1 matching 10 bases. The V and J ends lost 4 bases and 3 bases, in that order; junction bases with no gene match: 6. Germline assignment: CDR1 LNHDA and CDR2 SQIVND (reference sequence). The CDR3 runs 15 residues. CDR3 loop: CASSTWGQGNYEQYF. Here the CDR3 DNA reads TGTGCCAGTAGTACGTGGGGACAGGGGAACTACGAGCAGTACTTC.

The chain is built from TRBV5-5 and TRBJ2-2; D unresolved. CDR1 SGHKS and CDR2 YYEKEE come from the germline V gene (reference sequence). Trimming pared 4 bases from V and 5 bases from J, leaving 9 bases between. This CDR3 has 13 amino acids. The CDR3 reads CASSPQATGELFF. The CDR3 nucleotides read TGTGCCAGCAGCCCCCAAGCGACCGGGGAGCTGTTTTTT. The whole variable domain, remainder taken from reference TRBV5-5 and TRBJ2-2, is DAGVTQSPTHLIKTRGQQVTLRCSPISGHKSVSWYQQVLGQGPQFIFQYYEKEERGRGNFPDRFSARQFPNYSSELNVNALLLGDSALYLCASSPQATGELFFGEGSRLTVL.

The chain couples TRBV7-2 to TRBJ1-5; tentatively, D is TRBD1 (6 bases). The CDR3 length is 15 residues. Between the trimmed V and J ends, which lost 3 bases and 5 bases, there was a span of 14 bases. Germline-derived CDR1 and CDR2 are SGHTA and FQGNSA. The CDR3 here is CASSFLGTPHQPQHF. The CDR3 region has the DNA TGTGCCAGCAGCTTTTTGGGGACACCCCATCAGCCCCAGCATTTT.

The chain carries TRBV10-3 and TRBJ2-5, with TRBD1 matching over 11 bases. Germline values: CDR1 ENHRY, CDR2 SYGVKD. V trimming: 5 bases; J trimming: 5 bases; junction bases outside the gene matches: 4. The CDR3 totals 14 residues. CDR3 in DNA: TGTGCCATCAGTCCCGGGACAGGGGGGGAGACCCAGTACTTC. Translating gives CAISPGTGGETQYF.

The chain recombines TRBV5-1 with TRBJ2-2, with a possible D match to TRBD1 (6 bases). The CDR3 length is 15 residues. Trimming shortened V by 0 bases and J by 7 bases, and 13 bases separated the two germline ends. Germline values: CDR1 SGHRS, CDR2 YFSETQ. CDR3 coding DNA: TGCGCCAGCAGCTTGGCAGGGGCTGGTATCGGGGAGCTGTTTTTT. Translation: CASSLAGAGIGELFF. Using reference TRBV5-1 and TRBJ2-2 for the parts outside the CDR3, the full variable domain is KAGVTQTPRYLIKTRGQQVTLSCSPISGHRSVSWYQQTPGQGLQFLFEYFSETQRNKGNFPGRFSGRQFSNSRSEMNVSTLELGDSALYLCASSLAGAGIGELFFGEGSRLTVL.

This clone was detected a few times. The V gene is TRBV5-5, the J gene TRBJ1-3; TRBD1 matches at 8 bases. The germline V gene encodes CDR1 SGHKS and CDR2 YYEKEE (reference sequence). The CDR3 runs to 15 residues. The trim removed 4 bases at V and 0 bases at J, leaving 3 bases unmatched. In DNA form, the CDR3 reads TGTGCCAGCAGCAGGGACAGGAACTCTGGAAACACCATATATTTT. Protein product: CASSRDRNSGNTIYF.

This chain's CDR3 is CASSLFPSYNQPQHF. The DNA for the CDR3 is TGCGCCAGCAGCTTGTTTCCTTCTTATAATCAGCCCCAGCATTTT. This chain joins TRBV5-1 and TRBJ1-5, with no clear D. CDR1 and CDR2 (germline): SGHRS, YFSETQ. The CDR3 loop spans 15 amino acids. With 1 base removed from V and 4 bases from J, the gap between germline ends came to 12 bases.

The chain has TRBV19 and TRBJ1-5; perhaps TRBD1 as D (6 bases). In germline, CDR1 is LNHDA, CDR2 SQIVND (reference sequence). The CDR3 totals 15 residues. Trimming stripped 1 base from V and 7 bases from J, with 14 bases between. DNA of the CDR3: TGTGCCAGTAGTATAGGTTTGCAGGGGAGCCAGCCCCAGCATTTT. Protein sequence: CASSIGLQGSQPQHF.

The chain has TRBV6-5 and TRBJ1-1; 10 bases are a match to TRBD1. The trim removed 2 bases at V and 4 bases at J, leaving 1 base unmatched. Germline-derived CDR1 and CDR2 are MNHEY and SVGAGI. This CDR3 contains 14 residues. The CDR3 here is CASSYGTGVTEAFF. CDR3 in DNA: TGTGCCAGCAGTTACGGGACAGGGGTCACTGAAGCTTTCTTT.

The table lists this clone with a few counts. V gene TRBV7-9 combines with J gene TRBJ2-7, with 10 bases identical to TRBD2. Germline CDR1 reads SEHNR; CDR2 reads FQNEAQ (reference sequence). The CDR3 totals 15 residues. The V segment lost 5 bases and the J segment 5 bases; nucleotides outside the gene matches: 9. The CDR3: CASSPLAGAPDEQYF. For the CDR3, the DNA is TGTGCCAGCAGCCCTCTAGCGGGGGCCCCAGACGAGCAGTACTTC.

The chain recombines TRBV4-3 with TRBJ2-5; the D gene is possibly TRBD2 (5 bases). CDR1 LGHNA and CDR2 YSLEER come from the germline V gene. With 3 bases removed from V and 3 bases from J, the gap between germline ends came to 17 bases. This CDR3 comprises 16 residues. CDR3 amino acids: CASSHIFGSGEETQYF. CDR3 DNA: TGCGCCAGCAGCCACATATTCGGGTCCGGGGAAGAGACCCAGTACTTC.

This chain connects TRBV6-5 to TRBJ1-1, with 10 bases that match TRBD1. Germline CDR1 reads MNHEY; CDR2 reads SVGAGI. CDR3 length: 15 amino acids. V was clipped by 4 bases and J by 8 bases; unmatched bases: 10. DNA of the CDR3: TGTGCCAGCAGTTCGTCCGGACAGGGGGTTGGGGAAGCTTTCTTT. It translates to CASSSSGQGVGEAFF.

The V and J genes are TRBV24-1 and TRBJ2-3; maybe TRBD2 (5 bases). This CDR3 spans 15 amino acids. With 0 bases removed from V and 5 bases from J, the gap between germline ends came to 11 bases. CDR1 KGHDR and CDR2 SFDVKD come from the germline V gene. CDR3 amino acids: CATSDLTGVGDTQYF. CDR3 DNA sequence: TGTGCCACCAGTGATTTGACCGGGGTGGGAGATACGCAGTATTTT.

The rearrangement joins TRBV24-1 to TRBJ2-7, with D possibly TRBD1 on 5 matching bases. This CDR3 is 16 amino acids long. V dropped 7 bases and J dropped 1 base, with 19 bases sitting between them. Germline-derived CDR1 and CDR2 are KGHDR and SFDVKD. The CDR3 protein is CATRILGQGNSYEQYF. The CDR3 coding sequence is TGTGCCACCAGGATCCTAGGGCAGGGAAATTCCTACGAGCAGTACTTC.

This chain connects TRBV9 to TRBJ2-2; a possible D gene is TRBD2 (5 bases). Germline assignment: CDR1 SGDLS and CDR2 YYNGEE. Trimming removed 3 bases from V and 0 bases from J, with 6 bases in between. The CDR3 is made up of 14 amino acids. The chain's CDR3 is CASSGTANTGELFF. The CDR3 nucleotides read TGTGCCAGCAGCGGGACTGCGAACACCGGGGAGCTGTTTTTT.

This chain joins TRBV4-2 and TRBJ2-1; 7 nucleotides align to TRBD1. Per germline, CDR1 LGHNA and CDR2 YNFKEQ. This CDR3 contains 18 residues. Trimming at V came to 1 base and at J to 0 bases, leaving 9 bases not matched to a gene. CDR3: CASSQVGWGQSSYNEQFF. The CDR3 DNA reads TGTGCCAGCAGCCAAGTCGGTTGGGGACAGAGCTCCTACAATGAGCAGTTCTTC.

The rearrangement links TRBV4-1 to TRBJ1-4, with 7 bases matching TRBD1. Trimming took 2 bases from V and 8 from J; bases not matched to a gene: 8. The CDR3 consists of 15 residues. Germline V gene lookup returns CDR1 MGHRA and CDR2 YSYEKL. CDR3 sequence (DNA): TGCGCCAGCAGCCAATTACCAGGGGGTCTGGAAAAACTGTTTTTT. Translated: CASSQLPGGLEKLFF.

This chain connects TRBV9 to TRBJ2-1, with 9 bases identical to TRBD2. Germline V gene data show CDR1 as SGDLS and CDR2 as YYNGEE. This CDR3 has 20 amino acids. The ends lost 4 bases at V and 0 bases at J; junction bases unmatched: 17. In DNA form, the CDR3 reads TGTGCCAGCAGCCTTGCGGGGGGGCAAAATGTCCCGAGCTCCTACAATGAGCAGTTCTTC. Residues: CASSLAGGQNVPSSYNEQFF.

This chain connects TRBV7-6 to TRBJ2-7; 7 bases align to TRBD1. The CDR3 has 17 residues. CDR1 SGHVS and CDR2 FNYEAQ come from the germline V gene. V shed 5 bases, J shed 0 bases, and the junction held 13 bases outside the gene matches. The CDR3 DNA is TGTGCCAGCAGCCCCCGTTACCGGGACAGATCCTCCTACGAGCAGTACTTC. Residues: CASSPRYRDRSSYEQYF.